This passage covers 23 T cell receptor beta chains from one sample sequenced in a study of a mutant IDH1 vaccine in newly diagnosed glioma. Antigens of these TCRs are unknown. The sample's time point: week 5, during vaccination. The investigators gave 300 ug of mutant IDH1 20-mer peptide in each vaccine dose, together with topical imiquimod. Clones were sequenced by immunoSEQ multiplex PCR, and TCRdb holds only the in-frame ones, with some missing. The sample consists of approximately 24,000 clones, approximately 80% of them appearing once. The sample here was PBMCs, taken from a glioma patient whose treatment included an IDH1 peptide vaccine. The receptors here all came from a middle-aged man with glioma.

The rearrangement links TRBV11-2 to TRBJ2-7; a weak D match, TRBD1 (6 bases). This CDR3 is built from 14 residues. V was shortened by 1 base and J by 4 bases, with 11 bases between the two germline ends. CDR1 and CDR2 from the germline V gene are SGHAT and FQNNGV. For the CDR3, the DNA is TGTGCCAGCAGCTTAGTCAGGACAGCTTACGAGCAGTACTTC. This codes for CASSLVRTAYEQYF. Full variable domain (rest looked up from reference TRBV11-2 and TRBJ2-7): EAGVAQSPRYKIIEKRQSVAFWCNPISGHATLYWYQQILGQGPKLLIQFQNNGVVDDSQLPKDRFSAERLKGVDSTLKIQPAKLEDSAVYLCASSLVRTAYEQYFGPGTRLTVT.

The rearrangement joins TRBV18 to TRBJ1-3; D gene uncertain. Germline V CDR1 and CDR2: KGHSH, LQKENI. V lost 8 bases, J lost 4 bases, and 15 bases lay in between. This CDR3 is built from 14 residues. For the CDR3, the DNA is TGTGCCAGCCAGCCTTCAGGCCCAGGAAACACCATATATTTT. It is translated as CASQPSGPGNTIYF.

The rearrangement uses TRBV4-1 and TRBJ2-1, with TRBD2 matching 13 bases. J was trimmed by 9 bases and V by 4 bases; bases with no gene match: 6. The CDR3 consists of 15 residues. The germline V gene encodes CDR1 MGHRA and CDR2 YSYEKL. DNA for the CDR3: TGCGCCAGCAGCCTAACAGGACTAGCGGGAGCTGAGCAGTTCTTC. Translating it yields CASSLTGLAGAEQFF.

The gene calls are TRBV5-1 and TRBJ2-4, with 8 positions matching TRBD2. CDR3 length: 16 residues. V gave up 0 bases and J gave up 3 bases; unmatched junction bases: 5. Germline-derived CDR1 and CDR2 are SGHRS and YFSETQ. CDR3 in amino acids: CASSLEAGAVKNIQYF. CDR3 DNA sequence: TGCGCCAGCAGCTTGGAAGCGGGAGCGGTCAAAAACATTCAGTACTTC. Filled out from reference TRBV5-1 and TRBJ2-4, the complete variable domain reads KAGVTQTPRYLIKTRGQQVTLSCSPISGHRSVSWYQQTPGQGLQFLFEYFSETQRNKGNFPGRFSGRQFSNSRSEMNVSTLELGDSALYLCASSLEAGAVKNIQYFGAGTRLSVL.

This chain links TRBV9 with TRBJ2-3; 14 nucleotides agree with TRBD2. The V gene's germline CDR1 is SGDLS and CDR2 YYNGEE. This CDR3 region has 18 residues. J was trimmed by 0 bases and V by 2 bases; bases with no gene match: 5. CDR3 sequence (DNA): TGTGCCAGCAGCGTGGGACTAGCGGGAGTTGGAAGCACAGATACGCAGTATTTT. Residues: CASSVGLAGVGSTDTQYF.

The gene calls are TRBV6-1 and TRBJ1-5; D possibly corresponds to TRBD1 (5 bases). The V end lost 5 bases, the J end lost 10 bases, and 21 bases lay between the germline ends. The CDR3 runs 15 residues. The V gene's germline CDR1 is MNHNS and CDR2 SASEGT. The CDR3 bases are TGTGCCAGCAGTCTCCACCAAGGGGATAGGAACCCCCAGCATTTT. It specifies CASSLHQGDRNPQHF.

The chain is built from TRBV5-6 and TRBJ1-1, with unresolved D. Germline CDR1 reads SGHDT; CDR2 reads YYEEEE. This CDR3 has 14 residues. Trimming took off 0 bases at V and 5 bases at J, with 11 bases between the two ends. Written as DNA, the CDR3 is TGTGCCAGCAGCTTGGGGCTCGGAATGACTGAAGCTTTCTTT. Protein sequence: CASSLGLGMTEAFF.

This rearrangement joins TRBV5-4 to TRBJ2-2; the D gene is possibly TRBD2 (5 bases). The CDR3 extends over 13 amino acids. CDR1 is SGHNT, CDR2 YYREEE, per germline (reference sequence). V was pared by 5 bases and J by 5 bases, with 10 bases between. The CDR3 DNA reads TGTGCCAGCAGTTTAAGCGGAACCGGGGAGCTGTTTTTT. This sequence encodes CASSLSGTGELFF.

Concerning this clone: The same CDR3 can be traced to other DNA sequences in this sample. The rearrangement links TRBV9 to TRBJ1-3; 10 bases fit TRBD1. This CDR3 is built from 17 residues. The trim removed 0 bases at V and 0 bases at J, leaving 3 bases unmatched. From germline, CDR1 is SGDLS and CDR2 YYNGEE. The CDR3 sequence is CASSVGTGGNSGNTIYF. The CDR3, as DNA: TGTGCCAGCAGCGTAGGGACAGGGGGGAACTCTGGAAACACCATATATTTT.

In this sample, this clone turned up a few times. This CDR3 is CASSYLRQGRRNTEAFF. In nucleotides, the CDR3 is TGTGCCAGCAGCTATTTACGACAGGGGCGCAGGAACACTGAAGCTTTCTTT. The rearrangement uses TRBV7-2 and TRBJ1-1; 8 nucleotides align to TRBD1. Germline CDR1 is SGHTA and CDR2 is FQGNSA. Losses at the gene ends were 4 bases for V and 1 base for J; bases not matched to a gene: 11. The CDR3 is 17 residues long.

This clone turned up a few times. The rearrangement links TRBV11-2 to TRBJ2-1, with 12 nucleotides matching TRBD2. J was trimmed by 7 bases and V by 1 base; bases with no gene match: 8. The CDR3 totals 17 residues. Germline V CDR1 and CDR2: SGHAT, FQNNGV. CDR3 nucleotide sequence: TGTGCCAGCAGCTTAGCCCCTAGCGGGAGGGGAGGGAATGAGCAGTTCTTC. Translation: CASSLAPSGRGGNEQFF.

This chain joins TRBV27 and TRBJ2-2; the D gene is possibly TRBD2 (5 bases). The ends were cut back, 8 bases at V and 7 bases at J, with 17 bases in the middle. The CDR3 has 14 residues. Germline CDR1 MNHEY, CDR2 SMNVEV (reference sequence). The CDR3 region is CASRDQALIGELFF. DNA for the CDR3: TGTGCCAGCCGGGATCAAGCCCTTATCGGGGAGCTGTTTTTT.

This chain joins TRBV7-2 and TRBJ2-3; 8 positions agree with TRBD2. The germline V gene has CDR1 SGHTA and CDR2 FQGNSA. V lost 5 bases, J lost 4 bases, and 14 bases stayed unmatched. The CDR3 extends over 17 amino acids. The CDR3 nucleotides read TGTGCCAGCAGCCCAAGGAGCGGGAGAACGCGCGCAGATACGCAGTATTTT. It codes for CASSPRSGRTRADTQYF.

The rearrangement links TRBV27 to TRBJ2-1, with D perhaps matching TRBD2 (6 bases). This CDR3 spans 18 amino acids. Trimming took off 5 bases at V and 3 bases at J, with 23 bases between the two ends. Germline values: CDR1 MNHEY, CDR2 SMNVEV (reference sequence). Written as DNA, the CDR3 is TGTGCCAGCAGTGCAGAAATTCCCGGGACTCTCCACTACAATGAGCAGTTCTTC. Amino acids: CASSAEIPGTLHYNEQFF.

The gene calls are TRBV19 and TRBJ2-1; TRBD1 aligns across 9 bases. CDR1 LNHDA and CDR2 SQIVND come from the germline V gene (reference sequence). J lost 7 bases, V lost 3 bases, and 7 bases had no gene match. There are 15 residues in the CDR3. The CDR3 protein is CASSIGQGMENEQFF. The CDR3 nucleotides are TGTGCCAGTAGTATTGGACAGGGGATGGAGAATGAGCAGTTCTTC.

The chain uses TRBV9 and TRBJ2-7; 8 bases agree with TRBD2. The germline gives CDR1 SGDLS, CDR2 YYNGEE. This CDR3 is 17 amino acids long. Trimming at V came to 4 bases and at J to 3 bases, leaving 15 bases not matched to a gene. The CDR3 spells CASSRGDGLAGFYEQYV. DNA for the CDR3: TGTGCCAGCAGCAGAGGGGACGGGCTAGCGGGTTTCTACGAGCAGTACGTC.

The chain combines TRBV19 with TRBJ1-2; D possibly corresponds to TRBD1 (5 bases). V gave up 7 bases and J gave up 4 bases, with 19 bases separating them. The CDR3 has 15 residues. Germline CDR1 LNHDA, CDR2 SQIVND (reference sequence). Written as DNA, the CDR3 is TGTGCCAGTAACCCGTCAGGGCTTGAGAGCTATGGCTACACCTTC. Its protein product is CASNPSGLESYGYTF. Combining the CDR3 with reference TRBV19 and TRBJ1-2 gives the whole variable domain DGGITQSPKYLFRKEGQNVTLSCEQNLNHDAMYWYRQDPGQGLRLIYYSQIVNDFQKGDIAEGYSVSREKKESFPLTVTSAQKNPTAFYLCASNPSGLESYGYTFGSGTRLTVV.

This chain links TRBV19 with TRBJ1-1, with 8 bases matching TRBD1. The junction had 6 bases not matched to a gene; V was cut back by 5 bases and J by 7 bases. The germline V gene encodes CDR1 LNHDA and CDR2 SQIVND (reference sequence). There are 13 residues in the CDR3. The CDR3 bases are TGTGCCAGTAGTGCATACGACAGGGGTGAAGCTTTCTTT. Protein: CASSAYDRGEAFF.

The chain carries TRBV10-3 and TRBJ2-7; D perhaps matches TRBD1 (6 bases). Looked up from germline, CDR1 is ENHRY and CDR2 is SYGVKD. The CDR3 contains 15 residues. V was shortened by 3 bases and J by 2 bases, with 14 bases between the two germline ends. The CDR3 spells CAISDRQAAAYEQYF. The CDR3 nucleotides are TGTGCCATCAGTGACAGACAGGCTGCAGCCTACGAGCAGTACTTC.

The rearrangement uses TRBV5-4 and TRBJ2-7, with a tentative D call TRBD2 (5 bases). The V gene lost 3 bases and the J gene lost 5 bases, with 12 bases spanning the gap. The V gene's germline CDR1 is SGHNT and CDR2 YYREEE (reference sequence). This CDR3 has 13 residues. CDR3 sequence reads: CASSWETSHEQYV. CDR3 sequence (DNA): TGTGCCAGCAGCTGGGAGACTTCCCACGAGCAGTACGTC.

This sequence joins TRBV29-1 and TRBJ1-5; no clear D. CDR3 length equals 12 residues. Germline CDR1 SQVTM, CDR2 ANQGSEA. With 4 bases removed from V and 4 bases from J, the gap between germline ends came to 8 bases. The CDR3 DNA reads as TGCAGCGTTGTTACAGAGAATCAGCCCCAGCATTTT. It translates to CSVVTENQPQHF.

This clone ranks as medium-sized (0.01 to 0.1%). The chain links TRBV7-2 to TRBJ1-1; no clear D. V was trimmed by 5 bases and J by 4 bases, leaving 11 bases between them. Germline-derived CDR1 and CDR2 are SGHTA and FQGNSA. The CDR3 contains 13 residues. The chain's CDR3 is CASSPGWFTEAFF. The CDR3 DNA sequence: TGTGCCAGCAGCCCCGGATGGTTCACTGAAGCTTTCTTT.

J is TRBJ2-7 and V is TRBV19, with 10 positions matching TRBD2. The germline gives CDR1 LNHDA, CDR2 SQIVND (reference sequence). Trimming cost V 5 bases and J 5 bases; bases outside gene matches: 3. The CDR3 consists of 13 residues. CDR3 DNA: TGTGCCAGTAGTTACAGCGGGAGGGACGAGCAGTACTTC. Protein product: CASSYSGRDEQYF. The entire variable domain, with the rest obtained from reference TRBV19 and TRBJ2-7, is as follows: DGGITQSPKYLFRKEGQNVTLSCEQNLNHDAMYWYRQDPGQGLRLIYYSQIVNDFQKGDIAEGYSVSREKKESFPLTVTSAQKNPTAFYLCASSYSGRDEQYFGPGTRLTVT.